Presented here are 18 T cell receptor beta chains from one specimen sequenced in a study of cytomegalovirus exposure and HLA in healthy donors. The study ran its PCR with 60 Vbeta and 13 Jbeta primers. Assay: immunoSEQ multiplex PCR; the TCRdb copy retains only in-frame clones and omits some. The data hold roughly 170,000 clones, with more than 70% observed a single time. Material for sequencing was PBMCs. These receptors were taken from a man in his thirties or forties in good health and CMV-seronegative.

The chain couples TRBV4-1 to TRBJ1-5, with 11 bases fitting TRBD1. The J segment lost 5 bases and the V segment lost 7 bases, leaving 7 bases of the junction unmatched. Germline V CDR1 and CDR2: MGHRA, YSYEKL. CDR3 size: 15 residues. The CDR3 protein is CASTRTGGQDQPQHF. The CDR3 nucleotides are TGCGCCAGCACCCGGACAGGGGGCCAGGATCAGCCCCAGCATTTT.

The chain carries TRBV5-5 and TRBJ2-7; D unclear. Looked up from germline, CDR1 is SGHKS and CDR2 is YYEKEE (reference sequence). V shed 0 bases and J shed 5 bases, with 6 bases lying between them. This CDR3 has 12 amino acids. The CDR3 spells CASSLASNEQYF. Here the CDR3 DNA reads TGTGCCAGCAGCTTGGCAAGCAACGAGCAGTACTTC.

This clone was observed a handful of times. CDR3 nucleotides: TGTGCCAGCAGTGAAACCGGGACAGGGTTCAACGAGCAGTACTTC. It specifies CASSETGTGFNEQYF. The chain recombines TRBV6-1 with TRBJ2-7; 9 nucleotides line up with TRBD1. The CDR3 sequence is 15 residues long. V gave up 2 bases and J gave up 5 bases; unmatched junction bases: 7. CDR1 is MNHNS and CDR2 is SASEGT in the germline V gene.

The chain has TRBV19 and TRBJ2-2; 7 bases agree with TRBD1. The CDR3 runs to 15 residues. The V gene end was trimmed by 0 bases and the J gene end by 4 bases; junction bases not matched to a gene: 2. CDR1 is LNHDA, CDR2 SQIVND, per germline (reference sequence). The CDR3 loop reads CASSIEGTATGELFF. The DNA for the CDR3 is TGTGCCAGTAGTATAGAGGGGACAGCCACCGGGGAGCTGTTTTTT.

This rearrangement joins TRBV7-6 to TRBJ1-2; 10 nucleotides align to TRBD1. The CDR3 consists of 15 residues. Germline CDR1 reads SGHVS; CDR2 reads FNYEAQ. With V trimmed by 5 bases and J by 8 bases, 11 bases remained unmatched. The DNA for the CDR3 is TGTGCCAGCAGCGCCCGACAGGGGGCGAGTTTGGGCTACACCTTC. This encodes CASSARQGASLGYTF.

The rearrangement links TRBV7-3 to TRBJ2-1; 8 bases match TRBD2. The CDR3 is 15 amino acids. Germline V CDR1 and CDR2: SGHTA, FQGTGA. J was trimmed by 9 bases and V by 4 bases; bases with no gene match: 11. CDR3: CASSSGGHTGPEQFF. The CDR3 coding sequence is TGTGCCAGCAGCTCGGGAGGGCATACAGGGCCTGAGCAGTTCTTC.

With regard to this clone: Other DNA sequences of this sample code for an identical CDR3. The chain uses TRBV6-1 and TRBJ2-5, with 7 bases lining up with TRBD1. CDR1 is MNHNS and CDR2 is SASEGT in the germline V gene. After removal of 2 bases from V and 5 bases from J, the junction contained 14 bases not matched to a gene. This CDR3 has 17 amino acids. CDR3 sequence: CASSEMDRLIGQETQYF. The CDR3 DNA is TGTGCCAGCAGTGAAATGGACAGGCTAATAGGGCAGGAGACCCAGTACTTC.

This clone is a singleton in its sample. The genes are TRBV19 and TRBJ2-1; 9 bases are a match to TRBD2. The CDR3 sequence is 15 residues long. Looked up from germline, CDR1 is LNHDA and CDR2 is SQIVND (reference sequence). The trim removed 5 bases at V and 7 bases at J, leaving 9 bases unmatched. CDR3 protein: CASSPERGVLNEQFF. The CDR3 DNA is TGTGCCAGTAGTCCTGAGCGGGGGGTGTTGAATGAGCAGTTCTTC.

V gene TRBV9 combines with J gene TRBJ2-7; no clear D gene. The CDR3 runs to 14 residues. Germline V gene lookup returns CDR1 SGDLS and CDR2 YYNGEE. V was trimmed by 0 bases and J by 9 bases, leaving 16 bases between them. The CDR3 DNA reads TGTGCCAGCAGCGTAGGCCCCAATAAGGAGTTGCAGTACTTC. It specifies CASSVGPNKELQYF.

This rearrangement joins TRBV5-1 to TRBJ2-7, with D maybe TRBD1 (6 bases). Per the germline V gene, CDR1 is SGHRS and CDR2 is YFSETQ. This CDR3 comprises 14 residues. Trimming cost V 3 bases and J 1 base, with 11 bases left between them. For the CDR3, the DNA is TGCGCCAGCAGCTCCCGACAGGATTCCTACGAGCAGTACTTC. It yields the protein CASSSRQDSYEQYF.

For this clone: The sample contains more than one DNA sequence encoding this CDR3. The CDR3 DNA is TGTGCCAGCAGCGGGACAGGGAATGGAAACACCATATATTTT. It specifies CASSGTGNGNTIYF. The rearrangement uses TRBV19 and TRBJ1-3; 9 bases agree with TRBD1. Losses at the gene ends were 9 bases for V and 3 bases for J; bases not matched to a gene: 6. CDR3 length equals 14 residues. Germline CDR1 LNHDA, CDR2 SQIVND (reference sequence).

This rearrangement joins TRBV4-1 to TRBJ2-5, with a tentative D call TRBD2 (7 bases). The CDR3 is made up of 16 amino acids. The germline gives CDR1 MGHRA, CDR2 YSYEKL. The V and J ends lost 0 bases and 5 bases respectively, with 16 bases between them. In nucleotides, the CDR3 is TGCGCCAGCAGCCAAGATGGGGGGGGCGGGACGGAGACCCAGTACTTC. As protein: CASSQDGGGGTETQYF.

The V call is TRBV29-1, the J call TRBJ1-2, with D tentatively TRBD1 (5 bases). The germline V gene encodes CDR1 SQVTM and CDR2 ANQGSEA. The V and J ends lost 2 bases and 8 bases respectively, with 15 bases between them. The CDR3 loop spans 13 amino acids. Here the CDR3 reads CSVETLRAKGYTF. The DNA for the CDR3 is TGCAGCGTTGAAACCCTCAGGGCAAAAGGCTACACCTTC.

The V and J genes are TRBV5-1 and TRBJ1-2; the D is unclear. The length of the CDR3 is 12 residues. With 0 bases removed from V and 6 bases from J, the gap between germline ends came to 6 bases. The germline CDR1 and CDR2 sequences are SGHRS and YFSETQ. The CDR3 loop is CASSLAADGYTF. The CDR3 bases are TGCGCCAGCAGCTTGGCCGCGGATGGCTACACCTTC. The full variable domain, with the rest looked up from reference TRBV5-1 and TRBJ1-2, is KAGVTQTPRYLIKTRGQQVTLSCSPISGHRSVSWYQQTPGQGLQFLFEYFSETQRNKGNFPGRFSGRQFSNSRSEMNVSTLELGDSALYLCASSLAADGYTFGSGTRLTVV.

CDR3 sequence reads: CASSLGQSTEAFF. DNA of the CDR3: TGTGCCAGCAGCTTAGGACAGTCCACTGAAGCTTTCTTT. This rearrangement joins TRBV7-6 to TRBJ1-1, with D perhaps TRBD1 (5 bases). The CDR3 loop spans 13 amino acids. Trimming removed 1 base from V and 4 bases from J, with 7 bases in between. CDR1 and CDR2 (germline): SGHVS, FNYEAQ.

V usage is TRBV2 and J usage is TRBJ2-7; 10 nucleotides agree with TRBD1. Germline values: CDR1 SNHLY, CDR2 FYNNEI. With V trimmed by 7 bases and J by 4 bases, 16 bases remained unmatched. The CDR3 runs to 17 residues. The CDR3 protein is CASTLSPGTGVLYEQYF. CDR3 nucleotides: TGTGCCAGCACCCTGTCACCCGGGACAGGGGTTTTGTACGAGCAGTACTTC.

The chain is built from TRBV2 and TRBJ2-3, with TRBD2 matching 7 bases. Germline V lookup: CDR1 SNHLY, CDR2 FYNNEI. The junction had 6 bases not matched to a gene; V was cut back by 8 bases and J by 1 base. This CDR3 has 14 amino acids. In DNA form, the CDR3 reads TGTGCCAGCTTCCGGGACTACCGCACAGATACGCAGTATTTT. Protein product: CASFRDYRTDTQYF.

The chain links TRBV9 to TRBJ2-1; D may be TRBD2 (5 bases). Germline V gives CDR1 SGDLS, CDR2 YYNGEE. There are 14 residues in the CDR3. Trimming shortened V by 1 base and J by 2 bases, and 7 bases separated the two germline ends. CDR3 sequence reads: CASSVFGTYNEQFF. The CDR3 DNA reads TGTGCCAGCAGCGTATTCGGGACCTACAATGAGCAGTTCTTC.